The 5 T cell receptor beta chains below were found in one sample sequenced in a study of identical twins. TCRdb re-analysed the 5' RACE reads in MiXCR, keeping a single row per CDR3 protein. The table lists 500,000 to 650,000 distinct CDR3 sequences, around 7.4% of them singletons. These data are also associated with another study on yellow fever vaccine responses in identical twins.

Sequencing was carried out using PBMCs. These receptors all stem from a woman under 30 in good health.

This clonotype showed up many times. The chain couples TRBV2 to TRBJ2-7; 7 bases agree with TRBD2. CDR1 and CDR2 from the germline V gene are SNHLY and FYNNEI. J gave up 2 bases and V 3 bases, and 7 bases lay outside the gene matches. The CDR3 extends over 15 amino acids. The CDR3 DNA sequence: TGTGCCAGCAGTGAGGTGGGGGAGGGCCCCTACGAGCAGTACGTC. It specifies CASSEVGEGPYEQYV.

In this sample, this clonotype turned up many times. Written as DNA, the CDR3 is TGTGCCAGCCAGACTAGCGGGGGGGCCTATGAGCAGTTCTTC. Its translation: CASQTSGGAYEQFF. The V gene is TRBV2, the J gene TRBJ2-1; 14 bases match TRBD2. With 8 bases clipped from V and 8 bases from J, the junction kept 5 bases outside the gene matches. Germline CDR1 SNHLY, CDR2 FYNNEI. This CDR3 comprises 14 residues. Filled out from reference TRBV2 and TRBJ2-1, the complete variable domain reads EPEVTQTPSHQVTQMGQEVILRCVPISNHLYFYWYRQILGQKVEFLVSFYNNEISEKSEIFDDQFSVERPDGSNFTLKIRSTKLEDSAMYFCASQTSGGAYEQFFGPGTRLTVL.

The rearrangement joins TRBV24-1 to TRBJ2-3; D is ambiguous. Looked up from germline, CDR1 is KGHDR and CDR2 is SFDVKD. The ends were cut back, 4 bases at V and 5 bases at J, with 9 bases in the middle. This CDR3 contains 13 residues. DNA for the CDR3: TGTGCCACCAGTGACTTCTGGAAAGATACGCAGTATTTT. This gives the protein CATSDFWKDTQYF.

The V call is TRBV12-3 or TRBV12-4, the J call TRBJ2-5; weak D call: TRBD1 (7 bases). The CDR3 spans 16 residues. Deletions cut 0 bases from V and 2 bases from J, with 13 bases between. The CDR3 DNA is TGTGCCAGCAGTTTAGCTCGGGGGACAGCTCAAGAGACCCAGTACTTC. This gives the protein CASSLARGTAQETQYF.

This clonotype was seen more than once but under ten times. The gene calls are TRBV11-2 and TRBJ2-1; TRBD2 might be the D (6 bases). Germline V gene lookup returns CDR1 SGHAT and CDR2 FQNNGV. Trimming cost V 5 bases and J 14 bases, with 19 bases left between them. The CDR3 spans 13 residues. The CDR3 loop reads CASSHLGEASKFF. CDR3 DNA sequence: TGTGCCAGCAGCCATCTGGGGGAGGCCAGCAAGTTCTTC.